This T cell receptor beta chain was obtained from a study of CD8 T cells in ankylosing spondylitis. Quantitative molecular-barcoded 5'-RACE generated the TCR beta libraries. One entry per CDR3 protein, called by TCRdb with MiXCR from the 5' RACE reads. The sample includes more than 150,000 distinct CDR3 sequences, 9.5% to 15% seen only once; the top ten take approximately 15%. Notes on the study in general: Disease-linked clones were found to be CD8+ and relatively rare in peripheral blood.

Trimming removed 1 base at V and 3 bases at J, with 12 bases between. Germline V CDR1 and CDR2: MNHNS, SASEGT. This CDR3 has 16 residues. Worth noting for this clonotype: What it binds is not known.

The receptor was derived from a male donor with ankylosing spondylitis or in good health (not recorded which). This chain joins TRBV6-1 and TRBJ1-4; maybe TRBD1 (5 bases). The sample was blood, either unsorted or a sorted T cell fraction (not recorded which). In nucleotides, the CDR3 is TGTGCCAGCAGTGAAGAACTGTGGGGGTCTAATGAAAAACTGTTTTTT. Amino acid sequence: CASSEELWGSNEKLFF.